This T cell receptor (beta chain) was identified during a study of cytomegalovirus exposure and HLA in healthy donors. Study-wide results and caveats: Looking again later, the authors saw that most CMV-associated TCR beta chains seemed HLA-restricted. When a later analysis was performed, an Asian-associated ancestry cluster reportedly had fewer N-insertions than the approximately 700-donor mean. In a later analysis, common viral pathogens appeared linked to several of the most significant clusters. Diagnosis of cytomegalovirus status made by the classifier reportedly showed high specificity and sensitivity.

Comment on this clone: Its antigen is undetermined.

PCR involved 60 Vbeta and 13 Jbeta primers. Sequenced by immunoSEQ multiplex PCR; TCRdb stores in-frame clones only, minus some. This sample has 100,000 or so clones; roughly 66% occur once, and the top ten carry 2.1%. V was trimmed by 6 bases and J by 2 bases, leaving 11 bases between them. The CDR3 extends over 13 amino acids. From germline, CDR1 is SGHDT and CDR2 YYEEEE. The source is a man younger than 40 in good health and CMV-seronegative. This sequence joins TRBV5-6 and TRBJ1-2; D might be TRBD1 (5 bases). Sample: PBMCs. The CDR3 DNA follows: TGTGCCAGCACCAGAAGACAGAACTATGGCTACACCTTC. Its translation: CASTRRQNYGYTF.